This is a list of T cell receptor beta chains from one sample in a study of blood T cell repertoires in COVID-19. The table came from immunoSEQ multiplex PCR; TCRdb's copy has only in-frame clones and leaves some out. The sample carries tens of thousands of clones, about 79% recorded once. The material sequenced was peripheral blood. These receptors were collected from a human donor in a cohort sampled during active COVID-19. Both conserved end residues are part of each CDR3. A D gene is named only where the DNA matches it firmly. Clone size is given for some rows only: seen once, a few or many times, or a class if the clone is expanded.

>TRBJ2-7|.|few|TRBV7-2
TGTGCCAGCAGCTTAGCGGCCTCCTACGAGCAGTACTTC
CASSLAASYEQYF
>TRBJ2-7|.|few|TRBV6-2/TRBV6-3
TGTGCCAGCAGTTACGACTGGACAGCCAACGAGCAGTACTTC
CASSYDWTANEQYF
>TRBJ2-7|.|few|TRBV28
TGTGCCAGCAGTACCACAGGGCACGAGCAGTACTTC
CASSTTGHEQYF
>TRBJ2-1|.|.|TRBV25-1
TGTGCCAGCAGTGAATCGGCCAGGGGACGCTACAATGAGCAGTTCTTC
CASSESARGRYNEQFF
>TRBJ1-2|TRBD1|.|TRBV19
TGTGCCAGTAGTGCTCAACAGGGGTTTCGGGGCTGGTCGAGTGGCTACACCTTC
CASSAQQGFRGWSSGYTF
>TRBJ1-1|.|many|TRBV4-1
TGCGCCAGCAGCCAAGAACCCCTCCCGAGAGGCCTGAACACTGAAGCTTTCTTT
CASSQEPLPRGLNTEAFF
>TRBJ2-1|TRBD2|.|TRBV29-1
TGCAGCGTTGGGGGACTAGCGGGGAACTACAATGAGCAGTTCTTC
CSVGGLAGNYNEQFF
>TRBJ2-5|.|.|TRBV18
TGTGCCAGCTCACCTAGCGAATTTCAAGAGACCCAGTACTTC
CASSPSEFQETQYF
>TRBJ1-1|.|.|TRBV6-5
TGTGCCAGCAGACCAGGGAACACTGAAGCTTTCTTT
CASRPGNTEAFF
>TRBJ1-1|.|.|TRBV27
TGTGCCAGCAGTTTATCGGAGGGAAGGACTGAAGCTTTCTTT
CASSLSEGRTEAFF
>TRBJ1-4|TRBD1|.|TRBV5-1
TGCGCCAGCAGCTTGGTGGGGTCAGGGGGCGGTGAAAAACTGTTTTTT
CASSLVGSGGGEKLFF
>TRBJ2-7|TRBD2|.|TRBV4-1
TGCGCCAGCAGCCAAGTATTAGCGGGGTCCTACGAGCAGTACTTC
CASSQVLAGSYEQYF
>TRBJ1-2|TRBD1|once|TRBV5-1
TGCGCCAGCAGCTTGGGGGACAGAGGCTATGGCTACACCTTC
CASSLGDRGYGYTF
>TRBJ2-7|TRBD2|.|TRBV7-2
TGTGCCAGCAGCTTAGGAGGACTAGCGGGAGGGCTCTACGAGCAGTACTTC
CASSLGGLAGGLYEQYF
>TRBJ1-1|TRBD1|.|TRBV19
TGTGCCAGTAGTAAGGACAGGGCCACTGAAGCTTTCTTT
CASSKDRATEAFF
>TRBJ1-3|.|once|TRBV7-2
TGTGCCAGCAGCACCGGGACTCACCGGAACACCATATATTTT
CASSTGTHRNTIYF
>TRBJ2-7|.|.|TRBV15
TGTGCCACCAGCAAACAGGCTCCCGAGCAGTACTTC
CATSKQAPEQYF
>TRBJ2-7|.|once|TRBV5-4
TGTGCCAGCAGCTTTGGAGGGGGCAGCCGGAGACAGCAGTACTTC
CASSFGGGSRRQQYF
>TRBJ1-1|.|.|TRBV28
TGTGCCAGCAGCCTCGACCTCAGGCCGAACACTGAAGCTTTCTTT
CASSLDLRPNTEAFF
>TRBJ1-2|TRBD1|once|TRBV6-5
TGTGCCAGCTTCAAATGGGGACAGGGAGACTATGGCTACACCTTC
CASFKWGQGDYGYTF
>TRBJ2-7|TRBD2|.|TRBV11-2
TGTGCCAGCAGCTTATTCACTAGCGGGACTTGGGATGACGAGCAGTACTTC
CASSLFTSGTWDDEQYF
>TRBJ1-5|TRBD1|.|TRBV6-6
TGTGCCAGCAGTCGCATTAGGACAGGGGGCAGCAATCAGCCCCAGCATTTT
CASSRIRTGGSNQPQHF
>TRBJ2-7|TRBD1|.|TRBV11-2
TGTGCCAGCAGCTTAGGGGGACAGGGAATCCCCTACGAGCAGTACTTC
CASSLGGQGIPYEQYF
>TRBJ1-1|.|.|TRBV7-8
TGTGCCAGCAGCTTAGCGTTAACAGGTACCACTGAAGCTTTCTTT
CASSLALTGTTEAFF
>TRBJ2-3|TRBD2|.|TRBV2
TGTGCCAGCAGTGAAGAGACTAGCGGGGGTTTTGAGACGCAGTATTTT
CASSEETSGGFETQYF
>TRBJ2-7|.|.|TRBV28
TGTGCCAGCAGTTTTTTGGGAGTAGGGCCCTACGAGCAGTACTTC
CASSFLGVGPYEQYF
>TRBJ1-2|.|.|TRBV5-1
TGCGCCAGCAGCTTGGAATCTGGACAGAAGGTCTATGGCTACACCTTC
CASSLESGQKVYGYTF
>TRBJ2-1|TRBD2|.|TRBV7-2
TGTGCCAGCAGCCCTCTAGCGGGAGGTCTTGAGCAGTTCTTC
CASSPLAGGLEQFF
>TRBJ2-7|TRBD1|few|TRBV19
TGTGCCAGTATGGACAGGGTAGCCTACGAGCAGTACTTC
CASMDRVAYEQYF
>TRBJ1-1|.|.|TRBV6-1
TGTGCCAGCAGTGTCCCCTGGCGGGGGACAAATCTTAAAGCTTTCTTT
CASSVPWRGTNLKAFF
>TRBJ2-7|TRBD2|.|TRBV5-8
TGTGCCAGCAGCTTCACTAGCGGGGGCCTGAGGGGCGAGCAGTACTTC
CASSFTSGGLRGEQYF
>TRBJ2-7|TRBD1|.|TRBV11-2
TGTGCCAGCAGCCCCCGGACAGGAACTTCCTACGAGCAGTACTTC
CASSPRTGTSYEQYF
>TRBJ1-1|.|.|TRBV6-5
TGTGCCAGCAGTTACTCGATGGGGGGCACTGAAGCTTTCTTT
CASSYSMGGTEAFF
>TRBJ2-7|TRBD1|.|TRBV6-5
TGTGCCAGCAGCCTTACAGGGGGTAGGTCCTACGAGCAGTACTTC
CASSLTGGRSYEQYF
>TRBJ1-5|.|.|TRBV5-1
TGCGCCAGCAGCTTGGACGGGACAAATTATCAGCCCCAGCATTTT
CASSLDGTNYQPQHF
>TRBJ2-7|.|.|TRBV5-1
TGCGCCAGCAGCCATTCCACAGGGGGGGCCCACGAGCAGTACTTC
CASSHSTGGAHEQYF
>TRBJ1-3|.|.|TRBV7-9
TGTGCCAGCAGCGAGCAGGGCGGCTCTGGAAACACCATATATTTT
CASSEQGGSGNTIYF
>TRBJ1-6|TRBD1|once|TRBV4-3
TGCGCCAGCAGCCAACTGACAGGGGCTAATTCACCCCTCCACTTT
CASSQLTGANSPLHF
>TRBJ2-5|TRBD2|.|TRBV2
TGTGCCAGCAGTGAACTAACGGGGGGACAAGAGACCCAGTACTTC
CASSELTGGQETQYF
>TRBJ2-3|TRBD2|.|TRBV10-1
TGCGCCAGCAGTGAGCTCCTAGCGGGGCGAGATACGCAGTATTTT
CASSELLAGRDTQYF
>TRBJ1-5|.|.|TRBV28
TGTGCCAGCAGTTTATTCGGTCGGGGGGGGAGTAATCAGCCCCAGCATTTT
CASSLFGRGGSNQPQHF
>TRBJ2-7|TRBD1|few|TRBV6-6
TGTGCCAGCAGACTCACCTCGACAGGGTCGTCCTACGAGCAGTACTTC
CASRLTSTGSSYEQYF
>TRBJ1-3|TRBD1|.|TRBV10-3
TGTGCCATCGGGACAGGGAACTCTGGAAACACCATATATTTT
CAIGTGNSGNTIYF
>TRBJ2-7|TRBD2|.|TRBV7-2
TGTGCCAGCAGCTCGCCGGGACTAACTTCCTACGAGCAGTACTTC
CASSSPGLTSYEQYF
>TRBJ1-4|.|.|TRBV5-5
TGTGCCAGCAGCTTGGCCCACAGGAATCGTAATGAAAAACTGTTTTTT
CASSLAHRNRNEKLFF
>TRBJ1-5|TRBD1|few|TRBV19
TGTGCCAGTAGCATCATCAGTCAGGGGGCTAAGCAGCCCCAGCATTTT
CASSIISQGAKQPQHF
>TRBJ2-7|TRBD1|.|TRBV4-1
TGCGCCAGCAGCCAAGATAGAACAGGGGTTCCCTACGAGCAGTACTTC
CASSQDRTGVPYEQYF